The rows below give T cell receptor beta chains drawn from one sample of a study of T-cell memory formation after mild COVID-19. A single record per CDR3 protein comes from TCRdb applying MiXCR to the 5' RACE reads. This table holds under 450,000 distinct CDR3 sequences, less than 25% found once. Sequencing was done on a sample of PBMCs or a T cell subset sorted from them (not recorded which). These receptors all stem from a man in his late teens or twenties who had mild COVID-19 (a few samples of this study predate the infection). Cell type and time point are not known. Both conserved end residues are part of each CDR3. The D gene is left open where the match is weak. Clone size is not always given. Where it is, it says once, few, many or a class for expanded clones.

d_call: TRBD1; j_call: TRBJ2-6; v_call: TRBV27; clone_size: .; cdr3_aa: CASSLNRGPGANVLTF; cdr3_nt: TGTGCCAGCAGTTTAAACAGGGGGCCTGGGGCCAACGTCCTGACTTTC
d_call: .; j_call: TRBJ1-2; v_call: TRBV5-6; clone_size: few; cdr3_aa: CASSSIRLGYTF; cdr3_nt: TGTGCCAGCAGCTCTATTCGCCTCGGCTACACCTTC
d_call: TRBD1; j_call: TRBJ2-5; v_call: TRBV7-2; clone_size: many; cdr3_aa: CASSLDRGTGETQYF; cdr3_nt: TGTGCCAGCAGCTTAGACAGGGGGACCGGAGAGACCCAGTACTTC
d_call: TRBD2; j_call: TRBJ2-2; v_call: TRBV7-3; clone_size: many; cdr3_aa: CASRGGDTGELFF; cdr3_nt: TGTGCCAGCAGGGGGGGGGACACCGGGGAGCTGTTTTTT
d_call: TRBD1; j_call: TRBJ1-1; v_call: TRBV6-2/TRBV6-3; clone_size: .; cdr3_aa: CASSQGVGAFF; cdr3_nt: TGTGCCAGCTCCCAGGGGGTGGGAGCTTTCTTT
d_call: .; j_call: TRBJ2-2; v_call: TRBV2; clone_size: few; cdr3_aa: CASSEAWRKGNTGELFF; cdr3_nt: TGTGCCAGCAGTGAAGCGTGGCGCAAGGGGAACACCGGGGAGCTGTTTTTT
d_call: .; j_call: TRBJ2-5; v_call: TRBV5-5; clone_size: few; cdr3_aa: CASSLSGVARETQYF; cdr3_nt: TGTGCCAGCAGCTTATCAGGGGTAGCAAGAGAGACCCAGTACTTC
d_call: .; j_call: TRBJ2-7; v_call: TRBV18; clone_size: few; cdr3_aa: CASSQGRGASYEQYF; cdr3_nt: TGTGCCAGCTCCCAGGGACGGGGGGCCTCCTACGAGCAGTACTTC
d_call: .; j_call: TRBJ1-3; v_call: TRBV29-1; clone_size: few; cdr3_aa: CSVDDTPGDTIYF; cdr3_nt: TGCAGCGTTGATGACACTCCAGGGGACACCATATATTTT
d_call: .; j_call: TRBJ2-3; v_call: TRBV9; clone_size: few; cdr3_aa: CASSVELTDTQYF; cdr3_nt: TGTGCCAGCAGCGTAGAATTGACAGATACGCAGTATTTT
d_call: TRBD1; j_call: TRBJ2-3; v_call: TRBV5-1; clone_size: .; cdr3_aa: CASSSDRDWDTQYF; cdr3_nt: TGCGCCAGCAGCTCGGACAGGGACTGGGATACGCAGTATTTT
d_call: TRBD2; j_call: TRBJ2-3; v_call: TRBV24-1; clone_size: many; cdr3_aa: CATSPRAGAADTQYF; cdr3_nt: TGTGCCACTTCACCGAGAGCGGGGGCTGCAGATACGCAGTATTTT
d_call: .; j_call: TRBJ1-1; v_call: TRBV18; clone_size: few; cdr3_aa: CASSPGAREGTRDAFF; cdr3_nt: TGTGCCAGCTCACCCGGGGCCAGGGAAGGAACCAGGGATGCTTTCTTT
d_call: .; j_call: TRBJ2-1; v_call: TRBV4-3; clone_size: .; cdr3_aa: CASSPELFDEQFF; cdr3_nt: TGCGCCAGCAGCCCTGAGCTTTTCGATGAGCAGTTCTTC
d_call: .; j_call: TRBJ1-2; v_call: TRBV20-1; clone_size: few; cdr3_aa: CSARDYDSFYGYTF; cdr3_nt: TGCAGTGCTAGAGATTATGACAGTTTCTATGGCTACACCTTC
d_call: TRBD2; j_call: TRBJ2-7; v_call: TRBV10-3; clone_size: few; cdr3_aa: CAIGLAAYEQYF; cdr3_nt: TGTGCCATCGGACTAGCGGCCTACGAGCAGTACTTC
d_call: .; j_call: TRBJ2-3; v_call: TRBV20-1; clone_size: .; cdr3_aa: CSARDRPSGQGTQYF; cdr3_nt: TGCAGTGCTAGAGATAGGCCCTCGGGTCAAGGTACGCAGTATTTT
d_call: TRBD1; j_call: TRBJ2-5; v_call: TRBV5-1; clone_size: few; cdr3_aa: CASSRDLQGARETQYF; cdr3_nt: TGCGCCAGCAGCCGAGATCTACAGGGGGCGCGTGAGACCCAGTACTTC
d_call: .; j_call: TRBJ1-1; v_call: TRBV28; clone_size: .; cdr3_aa: CASSPDGRAFF; cdr3_nt: TGTGCCAGCAGCCCCGACGGCCGAGCTTTCTTT
d_call: .; j_call: TRBJ1-1; v_call: TRBV5-1; clone_size: few; cdr3_aa: CASSLGSRLTEAFF; cdr3_nt: TGCGCCAGCAGCTTGGGTTCACGGTTAACTGAAGCTTTCTTT
d_call: .; j_call: TRBJ1-3; v_call: TRBV29-1; clone_size: few; cdr3_aa: CSVAFAGGPGNTIYF; cdr3_nt: TGCAGCGTTGCCTTTGCTGGGGGACCCGGAAACACCATATATTTT
d_call: .; j_call: TRBJ1-1; v_call: TRBV7-9; clone_size: .; cdr3_aa: CASSQGGNMNTEAFF; cdr3_nt: TGTGCCAGCAGCCAGGGAGGGAACATGAACACTGAAGCTTTCTTT
d_call: .; j_call: TRBJ2-7; v_call: TRBV4-1; clone_size: .; cdr3_aa: CASSHHGLARSEQYF; cdr3_nt: TGCGCCAGCAGCCACCATGGCCTAGCCCGTAGCGAGCAGTACTTC
d_call: .; j_call: TRBJ2-1; v_call: TRBV7-2; clone_size: many; cdr3_aa: CASSLFGRLYYNEQFF; cdr3_nt: TGTGCCAGCAGCTTATTTGGTAGGCTCTACTACAATGAGCAGTTCTTC
d_call: TRBD1; j_call: TRBJ2-7; v_call: TRBV4-2; clone_size: few; cdr3_aa: CASRAPGQSSYEQYF; cdr3_nt: TGTGCCAGCCGTGCCCCGGGACAGAGCTCCTACGAGCAGTACTTC
d_call: .; j_call: TRBJ1-1; v_call: TRBV4-1; clone_size: many; cdr3_aa: CASTPELRTEAFF; cdr3_nt: TGCGCCAGCACCCCAGAGTTGCGGACTGAAGCTTTCTTT
d_call: .; j_call: TRBJ2-5; v_call: TRBV7-2; clone_size: .; cdr3_aa: CASSPGLKKAQYF; cdr3_nt: TGTGCCAGCAGCCCCGGACTCAAAAAGGCCCAGTACTTC
d_call: TRBD1; j_call: TRBJ2-5; v_call: TRBV20-1; clone_size: .; cdr3_aa: CSARASTGVETQYF; cdr3_nt: TGCAGTGCTAGAGCCTCGACAGGGGTGGAGACCCAGTACTTC
d_call: .; j_call: TRBJ2-7; v_call: TRBV7-8; clone_size: few; cdr3_aa: CASSSLTGSYEQYF; cdr3_nt: TGTGCCAGCAGCTCCTTGACTGGCTCCTACGAGCAGTACTTC
d_call: TRBD1; j_call: TRBJ1-6; v_call: TRBV14; clone_size: .; cdr3_aa: CASSRQGNSPLHF; cdr3_nt: TGTGCCAGCAGCAGACAGGGGAATTCACCCCTCCACTTT
d_call: TRBD2; j_call: TRBJ2-3; v_call: TRBV24-1; clone_size: many; cdr3_aa: CATSGESGGAEDTQYF; cdr3_nt: TGTGCCACCAGTGGGGAGTCCGGGGGGGCGGAAGATACGCAGTATTTT
d_call: .; j_call: TRBJ2-5; v_call: TRBV7-9; clone_size: .; cdr3_aa: CASSFDRAVIETQYF; cdr3_nt: TGTGCCAGCAGCTTTGACCGGGCTGTGATTGAGACCCAGTACTTC
d_call: .; j_call: TRBJ1-2; v_call: TRBV7-2; clone_size: few; cdr3_aa: CASSLVDGGGYTF; cdr3_nt: TGTGCCAGCAGCTTAGTGGATGGGGGAGGCTACACCTTC
d_call: .; j_call: TRBJ1-2; v_call: TRBV5-1; clone_size: .; cdr3_aa: CASSPDSGMGDGYTF; cdr3_nt: TGCGCCAGCAGCCCGGATTCGGGTATGGGGGATGGCTACACCTTC
d_call: .; j_call: TRBJ2-1; v_call: TRBV10-3; clone_size: .; cdr3_aa: CAIKGRQDNRNEQFF; cdr3_nt: TGTGCCATCAAGGGCAGACAGGACAATCGAAATGAGCAGTTCTTC
d_call: .; j_call: TRBJ2-1; v_call: TRBV20-1; clone_size: .; cdr3_aa: CSARDPMGRIFNEQFF; cdr3_nt: TGCAGTGCTAGAGATCCTATGGGACGGATCTTCAATGAGCAGTTCTTC
d_call: TRBD1; j_call: TRBJ2-2; v_call: TRBV24-1; clone_size: .; cdr3_aa: CATRPGQGRTGELFF; cdr3_nt: TGTGCCACCAGACCGGGACAGGGAAGGACCGGGGAGCTGTTTTTT
d_call: TRBD1; j_call: TRBJ1-2; v_call: TRBV4-2; clone_size: .; cdr3_aa: CASSRAGGANDGYTF; cdr3_nt: TGTGCCAGCAGCCGGGCAGGGGGGGCAAATGATGGCTACACCTTC
d_call: .; j_call: TRBJ2-2; v_call: TRBV12-3/TRBV12-4; clone_size: few; cdr3_aa: CASSPPTSIGTGELFF; cdr3_nt: TGTGCCAGCAGTCCCCCGACCTCAATTGGCACCGGGGAGCTGTTTTTT
d_call: .; j_call: TRBJ1-5; v_call: TRBV3-2; clone_size: .; cdr3_aa: CASSQGGRGRNQPQHF; cdr3_nt: TGTGCCAGCAGCCAAGGAGGCAGGGGGAGGAATCAGCCCCAGCATTTT
d_call: TRBD2; j_call: TRBJ2-2; v_call: TRBV7-9; clone_size: once; cdr3_aa: CASSRVGLVRGSGELFF; cdr3_nt: TGTGCCAGCAGCCGGGTGGGACTAGTTCGCGGTTCCGGGGAGCTGTTTTTT
d_call: TRBD2; j_call: TRBJ2-7; v_call: TRBV6-5; clone_size: .; cdr3_aa: CASSPGGAPYEQYF; cdr3_nt: TGTGCCAGCAGTCCGGGGGGGGCCCCCTACGAGCAGTACTTC
d_call: .; j_call: TRBJ1-4; v_call: TRBV25-1; clone_size: few; cdr3_aa: CASSEWSGSNEKLFF; cdr3_nt: TGTGCCAGCAGTGAATGGAGTGGGTCTAATGAAAAACTGTTTTTT
d_call: .; j_call: TRBJ1-2; v_call: TRBV7-2; clone_size: few; cdr3_aa: CASSLGPGGANYGYTF; cdr3_nt: TGTGCCAGCAGCTTAGGGCCTGGGGGCGCCAACTATGGCTACACCTTC
d_call: TRBD1; j_call: TRBJ2-7; v_call: TRBV5-1; clone_size: few; cdr3_aa: CASSTQVQGEQYF; cdr3_nt: TGCGCCAGCAGCACCCAGGTACAGGGGGAGCAGTACTTC
d_call: .; j_call: TRBJ1-5; v_call: TRBV28; clone_size: few; cdr3_aa: CATGGAGGSQPQHF; cdr3_nt: TGTGCCACCGGGGGCGCCGGGGGGAGTCAGCCCCAGCATTTT
d_call: .; j_call: TRBJ1-1; v_call: TRBV6-5; clone_size: few; cdr3_aa: CASTSGHKDPNTEAFF; cdr3_nt: TGTGCCAGCACATCGGGACACAAGGACCCGAACACTGAAGCTTTCTTT
d_call: .; j_call: TRBJ2-7; v_call: TRBV10-2; clone_size: few; cdr3_aa: CASRGSSSYEQYF; cdr3_nt: TGCGCCAGCAGGGGGTCCAGTTCCTACGAGCAGTACTTC
d_call: .; j_call: TRBJ1-5; v_call: TRBV7-6; clone_size: .; cdr3_aa: CASSLADGSNQPQHF; cdr3_nt: TGTGCCAGCAGCTTAGCGGACGGTAGCAATCAGCCCCAGCATTTT
d_call: .; j_call: TRBJ1-2; v_call: TRBV7-9; clone_size: many; cdr3_aa: CASSLTGLRDGYTF; cdr3_nt: TGTGCCAGCAGCCTCACAGGGCTAAGGGATGGCTACACCTTC
d_call: .; j_call: TRBJ1-1; v_call: TRBV7-9; clone_size: .; cdr3_aa: CASRNRDNPNTEAFF; cdr3_nt: TGTGCCAGCAGGAACCGGGACAACCCGAACACTGAAGCTTTCTTT
d_call: TRBD2; j_call: TRBJ2-3; v_call: TRBV20-1; clone_size: few; cdr3_aa: CSAFSGGGTDTQYF; cdr3_nt: TGCAGTGCCTTTAGCGGGGGGGGCACAGATACGCAGTATTTT
d_call: .; j_call: TRBJ2-1; v_call: TRBV7-2; clone_size: many; cdr3_aa: CASSLAVYNEQFF; cdr3_nt: TGTGCCAGCAGCTTAGCTGTGTACAATGAGCAGTTCTTC
d_call: .; j_call: TRBJ2-3; v_call: TRBV10-3; clone_size: few; cdr3_aa: CAISGGGSLGDTQYF; cdr3_nt: TGTGCCATCAGCGGAGGGGGATCCCTCGGAGATACGCAGTATTTT
d_call: .; j_call: TRBJ1-4; v_call: TRBV29-1; clone_size: .; cdr3_aa: CSGGLDEKLFF; cdr3_nt: TGCAGCGGGGGACTGGATGAAAAACTGTTTTTT